The table lists the clone carrying this T cell receptor (beta chain) with many counts. TCR beta CDR3 sequences were amplified from RNA transcripts. Researchers ran a first-round RT-PCR on the TCR CDR3 using the HTBI primer set. Using its own MiXCR run on the multiplex PCR reads, TCRdb lists one record per CDR3 protein. The table includes around 620,000 distinct CDR3 sequences, about 17% detected once. This record belongs to a study of T cells in Graves' hyperthyroidism and ophthalmopathy. The receptor was isolated from a woman aged 30 to 39 with Graves' hyperthyroidism. Specimen: blood.

The CDR3 bases are TGTGCCAGCAGCGGGGGGGGACAGTTCACAGATACGCAGTATTTT. It encodes CASSGGGQFTDTQYF. The chain carries TRBV13 and TRBJ2-3; D is tentatively TRBD1 or TRBD2 (7 bases each). Germline assignment: CDR1 PRHDT and CDR2 FYEKMQ (reference sequence). CDR3 length: 15 amino acids. V lost 5 bases to trimming and J lost 2 bases, with 14 bases between them.